The next 21 T cell receptor beta chains were all read from a single sample in a study of control samples from healthy donors and cancer patients (dated by TCRdb to the early 2020s). Receptors were amplified or captured by the immunoSEQ multiplex PCR assay. Not all clones reach the TCRdb copy of this immuneACCESS table, which keeps in-frame sequences only. Checked studies attribute under half of the gap to unresolved V genes and leave the rest unexplained. This sample lists about 180,000 clones; around 91% were detected once. Approximately 1.5% of the sample rests with the top ten. Sequencing input: blood. Source of these receptors: a woman in her forties or fifties in good health.

This clone was seen only once. The chain recombines TRBV19 with TRBJ1-5, with D uncertain. The CDR3 runs to 15 residues. V was pared by 6 bases and J by 2 bases, with 14 bases between. The germline V gene encodes CDR1 LNHDA and CDR2 SQIVND (reference sequence). CDR3 amino acids: CASSRPRRGNQPQHF. The CDR3 DNA reads as TGTGCCAGTAGCCGGCCGCGACGGGGCAATCAGCCCCAGCATTTT.

The genes are TRBV29-1 and TRBJ1-3; D not resolved. Germline values: CDR1 SQVTM, CDR2 ANQGSEA. V dropped 4 bases and J dropped 4 bases, with 11 bases sitting between them. This CDR3 region has 13 residues. CDR3 sequence reads: CSVGATVGNTIYF. In nucleotides, the CDR3 is TGCAGCGTTGGGGCCACAGTGGGAAACACCATATATTTT.

The chain is built from TRBV4-2 and TRBJ2-1, with 8 bases fitting TRBD2. CDR3 size: 18 residues. Per germline, CDR1 LGHNA and CDR2 YNFKEQ. J gave up 5 bases and V 0 bases, and 12 bases lay outside the gene matches. CDR3 coding DNA: TGTGCCAGCAGCCAAGATCGGCGGGGGGCCCCCTCAAACAATGAGCAGTTCTTC. This sequence encodes CASSQDRRGAPSNNEQFF.

This rearrangement joins TRBV6-6 to TRBJ1-5; D unresolved. The length of the CDR3 is 14 residues. V lost 6 bases, J lost 6 bases, and 15 bases lay in between. Germline V gene data show CDR1 as MNHNY and CDR2 as SVGAGI (reference sequence). The CDR3 sequence: CASRPETQAQPQHF. In DNA, the CDR3 is TGTGCCAGCAGACCAGAAACCCAGGCTCAGCCCCAGCATTTT.

This rearrangement joins TRBV10-3 to TRBJ2-7, with TRBD2 identical over 12 bases. Looked up from germline, CDR1 is ENHRY and CDR2 is SYGVKD. With V trimmed by 7 bases and J by 3 bases, 4 bases remained unmatched. There are 14 residues in the CDR3. DNA of the CDR3: TGTGCCATCACCGAGACTAGCGGGAGCTACGAGCAGTACTTC. Its translation: CAITETSGSYEQYF.

This rearrangement joins TRBV29-1 to TRBJ1-1; D is undetermined. The ends were cut back, 2 bases at V and 11 bases at J, with 6 bases in the middle. The germline V gene encodes CDR1 SQVTM and CDR2 ANQGSEA. The CDR3 has 9 amino acids. The CDR3 DNA follows: TGCAGCGTTGAATTGGGGGCTTTCTTT. Protein sequence: CSVELGAFF.

DNA for the CDR3: TGTGCCAGCACGTCCCCTCCGGGAAACACCATATATTTT. This gives the protein CASTSPPGNTIYF. V usage is TRBV6-5 and J usage is TRBJ1-3; D unclear. Germline assignment: CDR1 MNHEY and CDR2 SVGAGI. Between the trimmed V and J ends, which lost 7 bases and 4 bases, there was a span of 11 bases. The CDR3 runs to 13 residues.

Details on this clone: This specimen includes other DNA sequences encoding the same CDR3. This chain uses TRBV4-1 with TRBJ1-1; D is possibly TRBD1 (5 bases). Germline CDR1 is MGHRA and CDR2 is YSYEKL. This CDR3 is built from 15 residues. With 0 bases removed from V and 6 bases from J, the gap between germline ends came to 14 bases. CDR3 in amino acids: CASSQDGRGGAEAFF. In DNA, the CDR3 is TGCGCCAGCAGCCAAGATGGTCGGGGGGGGGCTGAAGCTTTCTTT.

CDR3 amino acids: CASSFDSTLAFNAGELFF. The CDR3 region has the DNA TGTGCCAGCAGCTTCGACTCCACACTAGCCTTCAACGCCGGGGAGCTGTTTTTT. The chain carries TRBV27 and TRBJ2-2, with D maybe TRBD2 (6 bases). Deletions cut 6 bases from V and 6 bases from J, with 26 bases between. Germline CDR1 MNHEY, CDR2 SMNVEV (reference sequence). CDR3 length equals 18 residues.

This chain links TRBV20-1 with TRBJ2-3; D unresolved. In germline, CDR1 is DFQATT, CDR2 SNEGSKA (reference sequence). The CDR3 runs to 11 residues. Trimming removed 3 bases at V and 3 bases at J, with 4 bases between. The CDR3 loop is CSARGTDTQYF. The CDR3 region has the DNA TGCAGTGCTAGGGGGACAGATACGCAGTATTTT.

The V and J genes are TRBV21-1 and TRBJ2-7. TRBV21-1 is noted as a pseudogene. The CDR3 sequence is 14 residues long. The CDR3 coding sequence is TGTGCCAGCAGCAGGGGGAGTGACACCTACGAGCAGTACTTC. Its protein is CASSRGSDTYEQYF.

This clone was seen once. The chain joins TRBV28 to TRBJ1-5; weak D call: TRBD1 (5 bases). Germline V lookup: CDR1 MDHEN, CDR2 SYDVKM. This CDR3 region has 15 residues. Trimming left V 3 bases short and J 3 bases short, with 12 bases between. This CDR3 reads CASSFNARVNQPQHF. For the CDR3, the DNA is TGTGCCAGCAGTTTTAATGCCAGGGTCAATCAGCCCCAGCATTTT.

CDR3 coding DNA: TGTGCCAGTGCCGCGGGGTATGGTAACTATGGCTACACCTTC. Translated, it gives CASAAGYGNYGYTF. The chain links TRBV19 to TRBJ1-2; no firm D call. CDR3 length: 14 amino acids. CDR1 and CDR2 (germline): LNHDA, SQIVND (reference sequence). V shed 8 bases and J shed 1 base, with 14 bases lying between them.

The V and J genes are TRBV10-3 and TRBJ1-4, with D perhaps TRBD1 (6 bases). Germline V lookup: CDR1 ENHRY, CDR2 SYGVKD. CDR3 length: 14 amino acids. Trimming cost V 6 bases and J 7 bases, with 15 bases left between them. The CDR3 region is CAISTGTSSEKLFF. In nucleotides, the CDR3 is TGTGCCATCAGCACGGGGACATCTTCTGAAAAACTGTTTTTT.

Comment on this clone: It is likely a read error, because the conserved phenylalanine at the end of the CDR3 is missing. The DNA is left out, because the CDR3 cannot be placed on it with certainty; the CDR3 is given as TCRdb lists it. This chain uses TRBV27 with TRBJ1-1; TRBD1, as called in the table, went unchecked against the DNA. Germline values: CDR1 MNHEY, CDR2 SMNVEV (reference sequence). The CDR3 spans 12 residues, counting both ends. The CDR3 region is CASSLKVDRVSG.

The chain uses TRBV7-2 and TRBJ2-5; D unclear. V was pared by 0 bases and J by 2 bases, with 7 bases between. The CDR3 has 14 residues. Germline V lookup: CDR1 SGHTA, CDR2 FQGNSA. The CDR3, as DNA: TGTGCCAGCAGCTTAGCAAGTAGTCAAGAGACCCAGTACTTC. Its translation is CASSLASSQETQYF.

The rearrangement links TRBV18 to TRBJ2-1; 12 nucleotides agree with TRBD2. The CDR3 runs 18 residues. The J segment lost 8 bases and the V segment lost 3 bases, leaving 14 bases of the junction unmatched. Germline lookup yields CDR1 KGHSH and CDR2 LQKENI. CDR3 region: CASSPLTLLAGGSDEQFF. For the CDR3, the DNA is TGTGCCAGCTCACCGCTCACGTTACTAGCGGGAGGATCTGATGAGCAGTTCTTC.

The CDR3 region is CGSSPWDRDKGEAFF. The CDR3 DNA sequence: TGTGGAAGTAGCCCGTGGGACAGGGATAAAGGTGAAGCTTTCTTT. J is TRBJ1-1 and V is TRBV19; 9 positions agree with TRBD1. This CDR3 region has 15 residues. Germline V lookup: CDR1 LNHDA, CDR2 SQIVND (reference sequence).

The chain couples TRBV6-5 to TRBJ1-1; no reliable D call. The germline V and J ends were trimmed by 2 bases and 2 bases, with 9 bases remaining between them. The CDR3 runs to 14 residues. Germline lookup yields CDR1 MNHEY and CDR2 SVGAGI. The CDR3 DNA sequence: TGTGCCAGCAGTTACGGCCATGGAAACACTGAAGCTTTCTTT. This sequence encodes CASSYGHGNTEAFF.

Here the CDR3 DNA reads TGTGCCAGCAGTTTAGGACAGGTGGCAACTAATGAAAAACTGTTTTTT. It translates to CASSLGQVATNEKLFF. The chain recombines TRBV28 with TRBJ1-4; 7 bases are shared with TRBD1. The CDR3 covers 16 residues. The V and J ends lost 2 bases and 0 bases, in that order; junction bases with no gene match: 3. The V gene's germline CDR1 is MDHEN and CDR2 SYDVKM.

Turning to this clone: The identical CDR3 is also encoded by other nucleotide sequences in the sample. This chain links TRBV9 with TRBJ1-3; D call uncertain. V lost 0 bases to trimming and J lost 0 bases, with 4 bases between them. The CDR3 spans 14 residues. Germline V gene data show CDR1 as SGDLS and CDR2 as YYNGEE. This CDR3 reads CASSVEGSGNTIYF. As DNA, the CDR3 is TGTGCCAGCAGCGTAGAGGGCTCTGGAAACACCATATATTTT.